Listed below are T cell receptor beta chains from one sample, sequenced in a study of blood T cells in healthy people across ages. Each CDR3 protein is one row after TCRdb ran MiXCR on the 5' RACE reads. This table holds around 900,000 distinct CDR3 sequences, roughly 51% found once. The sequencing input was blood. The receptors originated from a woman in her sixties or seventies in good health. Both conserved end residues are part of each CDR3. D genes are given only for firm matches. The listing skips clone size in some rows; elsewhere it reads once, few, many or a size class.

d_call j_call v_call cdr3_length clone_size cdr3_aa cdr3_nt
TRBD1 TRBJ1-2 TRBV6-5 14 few CASSSGRGIYGYTF TGTGCCAGCAGTTCGGGCAGGGGGATTTATGGCTACACCTTC
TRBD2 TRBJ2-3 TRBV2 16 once CASSPLAGLSTDTQYF TGTGCCAGCAGCCCTCTAGCGGGGCTTAGCACAGATACGCAGTATTTT
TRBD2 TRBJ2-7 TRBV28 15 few CASSSPGLANYEQYF TGTGCCAGCAGTTCGCCGGGACTAGCGAACTACGAGCAGTACTTC
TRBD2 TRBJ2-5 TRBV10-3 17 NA CAIRGLAGVGGQETQYF TGTGCCATCAGGGGACTAGCGGGAGTAGGCGGACAAGAGACCCAGTACTTC
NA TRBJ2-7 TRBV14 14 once CASSQGISAYEQYF TGTGCCAGCAGCCAAGGCATCTCGGCCTACGAGCAGTACTTC
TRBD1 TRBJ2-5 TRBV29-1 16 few CSVYGQALRVQETQYF TGCAGCGTCTACGGACAGGCTCTGCGGGTCCAAGAGACCCAGTACTTC
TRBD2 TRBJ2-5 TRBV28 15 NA CAGSLGLDLQETQYF TGTGCCGGCAGTTTAGGACTAGACTTACAAGAGACCCAGTACTTC
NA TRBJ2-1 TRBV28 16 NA CASTSYTGWTSNEQFF TGTGCCAGCACCTCCTACACAGGGTGGACCTCCAATGAGCAGTTCTTC
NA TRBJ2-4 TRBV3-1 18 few CASSQDHGSRVLECIQYF TGTGCCAGCAGCCAAGATCACGGATCGCGAGTCCTGGAGTGCATTCAGTACTTC
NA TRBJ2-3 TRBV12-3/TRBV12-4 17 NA CASSFEAFDLSTDTQYF TGTGCCAGCAGTTTTGAGGCATTTGACTTAAGCACAGATACGCAGTATTTT
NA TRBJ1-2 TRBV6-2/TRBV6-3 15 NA CASSYADSGGYGYTF TGTGCCAGCAGTTACGCGGACAGCGGAGGGTATGGCTACACCTTC
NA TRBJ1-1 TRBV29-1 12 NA CSVDPNTGIAFF TGCAGCGTTGACCCAAACACAGGGATTGCTTTCTTT
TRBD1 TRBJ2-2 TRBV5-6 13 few CASGQGATGELFF TGTGCCAGCGGGCAGGGGGCTACCGGGGAGCTGTTTTTT
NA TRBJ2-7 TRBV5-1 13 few CASGAGSLYEQYF TGCGCCAGCGGGGCAGGAAGTTTATACGAGCAGTACTTC
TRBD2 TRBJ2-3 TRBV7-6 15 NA CASSPAGGSTDTQYF TGTGCCAGCAGCCCAGCGGGAGGGTCCACAGATACGCAGTATTTT
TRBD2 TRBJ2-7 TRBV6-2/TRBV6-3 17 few CASRTTGTSEASYEQYF TGTGCCAGCAGAACGACAGGGACTAGCGAGGCCTCCTACGAGCAGTACTTC
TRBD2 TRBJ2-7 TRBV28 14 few CASRVSGSSYEQYF TGTGCCAGCAGGGTTAGCGGGAGTTCCTACGAGCAGTACTTC
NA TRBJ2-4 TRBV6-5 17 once CASSSPVDPQRGYIQYF TGTGCCAGCAGTTCTCCCGTGGACCCTCAGCGTGGGTACATTCAGTACTTC
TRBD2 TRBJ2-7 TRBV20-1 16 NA CSARGLAGTIPYEQYF TGCAGTGCCCGAGGACTAGCGGGTACGATTCCCTACGAGCAGTACTTC
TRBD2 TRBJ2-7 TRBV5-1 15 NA CASSLGGLAGGEQYF TGCGCCAGCAGCTTGGGAGGACTAGCGGGAGGCGAGCAGTACTTC
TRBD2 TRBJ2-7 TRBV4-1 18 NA CASSQDMLGLAGAYEQYF TGCGCCAGCAGCCAAGATATGCTGGGGCTAGCGGGAGCTTACGAGCAGTACTTC
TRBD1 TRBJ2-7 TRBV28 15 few CASSLWTGFPYEQYF TGTGCCAGCAGTTTATGGACAGGGTTTCCCTACGAGCAGTACTTC
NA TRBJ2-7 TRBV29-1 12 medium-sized CSVRGDSYEQYF TGCAGCGTTAGGGGTGACTCCTACGAGCAGTACTTC
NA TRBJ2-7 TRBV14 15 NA CASSPRAQGSYEQYF TGTGCCAGCAGCCCCAGGGCCCAGGGGTCCTACGAGCAGTACTTC
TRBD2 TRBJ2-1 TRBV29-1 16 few CSVDGVGGSSYNEQFF TGCAGCGTTGATGGTGTTGGCGGGAGCTCCTACAATGAGCAGTTCTTC
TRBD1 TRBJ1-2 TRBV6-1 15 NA CASSSERTGRHGYTF TGTGCCAGCAGCTCTGAACGGACAGGGCGTCATGGCTACACCTTC
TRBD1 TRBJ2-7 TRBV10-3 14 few CAILAGQGNYEQYF TGTGCCATCCTAGCCGGACAGGGAAACTACGAGCAGTACTTC
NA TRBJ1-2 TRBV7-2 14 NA CASSLDTGFYGYTF TGTGCCAGCAGCTTAGACACAGGCTTCTATGGCTACACCTTC
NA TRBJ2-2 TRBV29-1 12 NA CSVAPRAGELFF TGCAGCGTTGCTCCTAGGGCCGGGGAGCTGTTTTTT
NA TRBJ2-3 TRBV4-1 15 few CASSQVGTFTDTQYF TGCGCCAGCAGCCAAGTCGGGACTTTCACAGATACGCAGTATTTT
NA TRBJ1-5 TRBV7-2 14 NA CASSRQYSNQPQHF TGTGCCAGCAGCCGACAGTATAGCAATCAGCCCCAGCATTTT
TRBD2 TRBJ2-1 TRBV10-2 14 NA CASKTAGGNDEQFF TGCGCCAGCAAAACAGCGGGAGGTAACGATGAGCAGTTCTTC
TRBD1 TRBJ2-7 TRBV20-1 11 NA CSARDRFEQYF TGCAGTGCTAGGGACAGGTTCGAGCAGTACTTC
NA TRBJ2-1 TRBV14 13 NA CASSPLSWGEQFF TGTGCCAGCAGCCCCCTCAGCTGGGGTGAGCAGTTCTTC
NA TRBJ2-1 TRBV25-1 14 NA CASSARRRLNEQFF TGTGCCAGCAGTGCCCGAAGGCGCCTTAATGAGCAGTTCTTC
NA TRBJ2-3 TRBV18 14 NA CASSPGREGNTQYF TGTGCCAGCTCACCGGGACGCGAGGGGAATACGCAGTATTTT
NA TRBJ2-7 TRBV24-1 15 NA CATSDPSTASYEQYF TGTGCCACCAGTGACCCTTCGACAGCCTCCTACGAGCAGTACTTC
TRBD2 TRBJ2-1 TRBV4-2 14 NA CASGGTSGNNEQFF TGTGCCAGCGGCGGGACTAGCGGGAACAATGAGCAGTTCTTC
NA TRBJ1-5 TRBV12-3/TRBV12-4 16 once CASSLRWTIGDQPQHF TGTGCCAGCAGTTTAAGATGGACAATCGGAGATCAGCCCCAGCATTTT
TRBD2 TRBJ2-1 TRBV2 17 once CASSAGLAGGKGGEQFF TGTGCCAGCAGTGCGGGACTAGCGGGAGGGAAAGGCGGTGAGCAGTTCTTC
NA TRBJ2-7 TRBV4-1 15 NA CASSQGRSLGAEQYF TGCGCCAGCAGCCAAGGACGGTCGTTGGGGGCCGAGCAGTACTTC
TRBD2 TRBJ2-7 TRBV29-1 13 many CSVGLAGPYEQYF TGCAGCGTTGGGCTAGCGGGCCCCTACGAGCAGTACTTC
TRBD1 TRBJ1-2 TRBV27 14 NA CASTSIGTGGSNTF TGTGCCAGCACTTCAATCGGGACAGGGGGCAGCAACACCTTC
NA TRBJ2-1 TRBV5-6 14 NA CASKDSSSYNEQFF TGTGCCAGCAAGGACAGTAGCTCCTACAATGAGCAGTTCTTC
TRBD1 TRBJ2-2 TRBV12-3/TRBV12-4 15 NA CASSLRQGFTGELFF TGTGCCAGCAGTCTTCGACAGGGATTCACCGGGGAGCTGTTTTTT
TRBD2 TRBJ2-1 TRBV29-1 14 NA CSVAVAGESNEQFF TGCAGCGTGGCGGTAGCGGGCGAATCCAATGAGCAGTTCTTC
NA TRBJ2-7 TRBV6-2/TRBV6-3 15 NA CASSSPSQGTYEQYF TGTGCCAGCAGTTCCCCCAGCCAGGGGACCTACGAGCAGTACTTC
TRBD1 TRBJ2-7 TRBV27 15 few CASSYFRTGPYEQYF TGTGCCAGCTCATATTTCAGGACAGGGCCCTACGAGCAGTACTTC
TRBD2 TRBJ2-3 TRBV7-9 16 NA CASSLVRAGGADTQYF TGTGCCAGCAGCTTAGTTCGCGCGGGAGGAGCAGATACGCAGTATTTT
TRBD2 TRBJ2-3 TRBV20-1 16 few CSANRLAGDGTDTQYF TGCAGTGCTAACAGACTAGCGGGGGACGGCACAGATACGCAGTATTTT